This T cell receptor beta chain was obtained from a study of blood T cell repertoires in COVID-19. Trimming pared 5 bases from V and 2 bases from J, leaving 12 bases between. The CDR3 contains 15 residues. CDR1 is LNHDA and CDR2 is SQIVND in the germline V gene (reference sequence). TCRdb's copy holds only in-frame clones and misses some; the assay was immunoSEQ multiplex PCR. Counted here are 60,000 to 85,000 clones, roughly 86% occurring once; the ten biggest clones make up 10% to 15%. The chain carries TRBV19 and TRBJ2-2; D ambiguous. Sequencing was performed on peripheral blood. This clonotype originated in a human donor in a cohort sampled during active COVID-19. The CDR3, as DNA: TGTGCCAGTAGTGATCGCAGGATCAACACCGGGGAGCTGTTTTTT. Residues: CASSDRRINTGELFF. Combining the CDR3 with reference TRBV19 and TRBJ2-2 gives the whole variable domain DGGITQSPKYLFRKEGQNVTLSCEQNLNHDAMYWYRQDPGQGLRLIYYSQIVNDFQKGDIAEGYSVSREKKESFPLTVTSAQKNPTAFYLCASSDRRINTGELFFGEGSRLTVL.